This T cell receptor (beta chain) is from a study of blood T cell repertoires in COVID-19. Whole-study context: PBMCs, B-cell-depleted T cells, or T cells provided the cDNA or gDNA that made up the material.

The data were produced by immunoSEQ multiplex PCR, yet TCRdb's version contains in-frame clones alone and is incomplete. Here the sample spans over 400,000 clones, roughly 91% being singletons. The sequence came from a woman between 50 and 59 years old with COVID-19, enrolled during active disease. The sample comprised peripheral blood.

CDR3: CASSADDRRGNTIYF. The CDR3 nucleotides are TGTGCCAGCAGCGCCGACGACAGAAGAGGAAACACCATATATTTT. The rearrangement links TRBV7-2 to TRBJ1-3, with D perhaps TRBD1 (5 bases). V lost 5 bases, J lost 4 bases, and 15 bases lay in between. Per germline, CDR1 SGHTA and CDR2 FQGNSA. The CDR3 has 15 residues.